A single sample gave rise to the 23 T cell receptor beta chains below, sequenced in a study of vaccination and CD4 T cells after COVID-19. Treatment meaning: roughly 11-day PBMC culture with coronavirus spike peptide pools or control peptides (ViraFEST assay). For these receptors, no antigen is known. The Oncomine TCR Beta short-read assay generated sequence data from the DNA of cultured CD4+ T cells. TCRdb re-called the PCR reads with MiXCR, one entry per CDR3 protein. This sample yields 15,000 or so distinct CDR3 sequences, of which 70% to 80% are seen a single time; roughly 15% belongs to the top ten. Sequences were obtained from CD4+ T cells from blood, cultured in vitro. The source of these receptors is a human donor who had recovered from COVID-19.

The V gene is TRBV6-2 or TRBV6-3, the J gene TRBJ1-5, with TRBD1 matching 7 bases. Germline values: CDR1 MNHEY, CDR2 SVGEGT. The J segment lost 6 bases and the V segment lost 7 bases, leaving 12 bases of the junction unmatched. CDR3 length: 15 residues. This CDR3 reads CASNVRQGSGQPQHF. The CDR3 DNA is TGTGCCAGCAACGTAAGACAGGGCTCGGGTCAGCCCCAGCATTTT.

This chain links TRBV20-1 with TRBJ2-5, with D unclear. V shed 1 base and J shed 3 bases, with 6 bases lying between them. Looked up from germline, CDR1 is DFQATT and CDR2 is SNEGSKA (reference sequence). This CDR3 comprises 12 residues. As DNA, the CDR3 is TGCAGTGCTAGAGTTAGAGAAGAGACCCAGTACTTC. Amino acids: CSARVREETQYF.

The chain carries TRBV6-1 and TRBJ1-1; no reliable D call. The CDR3 runs to 13 residues. Germline lookup yields CDR1 MNHNS and CDR2 SASEGT. V lost 4 bases to trimming and J lost 4 bases, with 10 bases between them. CDR3 in DNA: TGTGCCAGCAGTGTGGGTGGGTTCACTGAAGCTTTCTTT. Translating gives CASSVGGFTEAFF.

The J gene is TRBJ2-3, the V gene TRBV10-1, with D perhaps matching TRBD2 (5 bases). CDR3 length: 16 residues. V was trimmed by 6 bases and J by 5 bases, leaving 21 bases between them. Germline CDR1 is WNHNN and CDR2 is SYGVQD (reference sequence). The CDR3 coding sequence is TGCGCCAGCAGCCGGACGTCGTTGGGAGCACAAGATACGCAGTATTTT. Translating it yields CASSRTSLGAQDTQYF.

The chain combines TRBV6-1 with TRBJ1-2, with 7 bases lining up with TRBD1. The CDR3 is 14 residues long. Germline assignment: CDR1 MNHNS and CDR2 SASEGT. V dropped 7 bases and J dropped 2; count of bases not matched to a gene: 7. The CDR3 DNA reads TGTGCCAGCACCGGTGAACAGGGGAACTATGGCTACACCTTC. Its translation is CASTGEQGNYGYTF.

The J gene is TRBJ1-5, the V gene TRBV12-3 or TRBV12-4; D uncertain. V lost 1 base and J lost 7, with 11 bases in between. This CDR3 spans 14 amino acids. This CDR3 is CASSLGPQSQPQHF. As DNA, the CDR3 is TGTGCCAGCAGTTTAGGTCCCCAAAGCCAGCCCCAGCATTTT.

The chain employs TRBV7-2 and TRBJ1-6; no firm D call. Trimming removed 4 bases at V and 7 bases at J, with 14 bases between. Germline-derived CDR1 and CDR2 are SGHTA and FQGNSA. The CDR3 covers 15 residues. CDR3 DNA sequence: TGTGCCAGCAGCTCGCAGGCGACGGGAAATTCACCCCTCCACTTT. Its translation is CASSSQATGNSPLHF.

The genes are TRBV20-1 and TRBJ2-5, with 9 bases matching TRBD2. Losses at the gene ends were 0 bases for V and 3 bases for J; bases not matched to a gene: 5. The length of the CDR3 is 15 residues. Germline V CDR1 and CDR2: DFQATT, SNEGSKA (reference sequence). The CDR3 DNA reads as TGCAGTGCTAGAGACCTCAGACTAGCGGAAGAGACCCAGTACTTC. Its translation is CSARDLRLAEETQYF.

This clonotype is medium-sized within its sample. V is TRBV11-3 and J is TRBJ2-3; 10 bases map to TRBD2. The CDR3 spans 15 residues. Trimming removed 4 bases from V and 4 bases from J; junction bases left unmatched: 5. CDR1 and CDR2 (germline): SGHNT, YENEEA. The CDR3 spells CASSSLAGEADTQYF. For the CDR3, the DNA is TGTGCCAGCAGCTCGCTAGCGGGAGAGGCAGATACGCAGTATTTT.

The chain combines TRBV29-1 with TRBJ1-5; D remains ambiguous. The V gene's germline CDR1 is SQVTM and CDR2 ANQGSEA. V was shortened by 7 bases and J by 0 bases, with 10 bases between the two germline ends. This CDR3 spans 13 amino acids. The CDR3 coding sequence is TGCAGCGCTCGGTTGAGTAGCAATCAGCCCCAGCATTTT. Amino acids: CSARLSSNQPQHF. Supplemented by reference TRBV29-1 and TRBJ1-5, the full variable domain reads SAVISQKPSRDICQRGTSLTIQCQVDSQVTMMFWYRQQPGQSLTLIATANQGSEATYESGFVIDKFPISRPNLTFSTLTVSNMSPEDSSIYLCSARLSSNQPQHFGDGTRLSIL.

This clonotype is judged hyperexpanded. J is TRBJ1-6 and V is TRBV20-1; D is uncertain. V was cut by 7 bases and J by 1 base, with 11 bases left in between. The CDR3 loop spans 14 amino acids. CDR1 is DFQATT, CDR2 SNEGSKA, per germline (reference sequence). The CDR3 sequence is CSVRLRSYNSPLHF. In DNA form, the CDR3 reads TGCAGTGTCAGGTTGAGGTCCTATAATTCACCCCTCCACTTT.

The rearrangement links TRBV20-1 to TRBJ1-6, with 9 bases matching TRBD1. Germline-derived CDR1 and CDR2 are DFQATT and SNEGSKA (reference sequence). V dropped 6 bases and J dropped 1; count of bases not matched to a gene: 16. The CDR3 totals 19 residues. The CDR3 spells CSARSDRGRTGSYNSPLHF. The CDR3, as DNA: TGCAGTGCGAGATCGGACAGGGGTAGGACTGGGTCCTATAATTCACCCCTCCACTTT.

The chain has TRBV20-1 and TRBJ1-5; a weak D match, TRBD1 (5 bases). The V end was cut by 0 bases, the J end by 3 bases, with 15 bases between. Germline CDR1 and CDR2: DFQATT and SNEGSKA (reference sequence). The CDR3 has 16 residues. The CDR3 sequence is CSARDPGGVNNQPQHF. CDR3 DNA sequence: TGCAGTGCTAGAGATCCCGGGGGGGTTAACAATCAGCCCCAGCATTTT.

V and J are TRBV6-2 or TRBV6-3 and TRBJ1-1; no clear D. The V end was cut by 7 bases, the J end by 4 bases, with 13 bases between. Germline CDR1 is MNHEY and CDR2 is SVGEGT. The CDR3 loop spans 13 amino acids. This CDR3 reads CASIMDGGTEAFF. The CDR3 DNA is TGTGCCAGCATTATGGATGGAGGCACTGAAGCTTTCTTT.

J is TRBJ2-7 and V is TRBV6-5; D is uncertain. The CDR3 length is 11 residues. Germline V gene data show CDR1 as MNHEY and CDR2 as SVGAGI. Trimming cost V 0 bases and J 6 bases, with 3 bases left between them. Written as DNA, the CDR3 is TGTGCCAGCAGTTACTCAGGCGAGCAGTACTTC. Protein: CASSYSGEQYF.

The chain carries TRBV19 and TRBJ1-4; D is unresolved. The CDR3 has 12 residues. Deletions cut 8 bases from V and 6 bases from J, with 10 bases between. Germline CDR1 is LNHDA and CDR2 is SQIVND (reference sequence). This CDR3 is CASGGRHEKLFF. In nucleotides, the CDR3 is TGTGCCAGTGGCGGACGGCATGAAAAACTGTTTTTT.

The table lists this clonotype with a count of one. The V and J genes are TRBV28 and TRBJ1-3, with no clear D. CDR3 length: 15 amino acids. Germline V gene data show CDR1 as MDHEN and CDR2 as SYDVKM. V lost 8 bases and J 0 bases, leaving 14 bases between the germline ends. CDR3 nucleotides: TGTGCCAGCCAGCAGGAGGTCCCCTCTGGAAACACCATATATTTT. Translated: CASQQEVPSGNTIYF.

This clonotype was seen a single time. The rearrangement uses TRBV12-3 or TRBV12-4 and TRBJ1-1; 11 positions match TRBD1. The CDR3 covers 13 residues. J lost 8 bases, V lost 5 bases, and 4 bases had no gene match. CDR3 nucleotides: TGTGCCAGCAGTCACGGGACAGGGGGGGAAGCTTTCTTT. As protein: CASSHGTGGEAFF.

The CDR3 DNA reads TGTGCCAGCAGCCCGGCCCCGGGACTGAAATACAATGAGCAGTTCTTC. Translation: CASSPAPGLKYNEQFF. This sequence joins TRBV7-3 and TRBJ2-1, with D perhaps matching TRBD2 (6 bases). Germline V gives CDR1 SGHTA, CDR2 FQGTGA. The germline V and J ends were trimmed by 5 bases and 4 bases, with 18 bases remaining between them. The CDR3 length is 16 residues.

This clonotype is categorized as medium-sized. The rearrangement links TRBV2 to TRBJ1-2; 7 bases are a match to TRBD1. Per the germline V gene, CDR1 is SNHLY and CDR2 is FYNNEI. J was trimmed by 5 bases and V by 0 bases; bases with no gene match: 3. The CDR3 contains 14 residues. This CDR3 reads CASSEAGTAYGYTF. DNA for the CDR3: TGTGCCAGCAGTGAAGCGGGGACAGCGTATGGCTACACCTTC.

J is TRBJ2-3 and V is TRBV7-3; 11 positions agree with TRBD2. The V gene end was trimmed by 1 base and the J gene end by 3 bases; junction bases not matched to a gene: 12. The CDR3 contains 19 residues. The germline CDR1 and CDR2 sequences are SGHTA and FQGTGA. The CDR3 bases are TGTGCCAGCAGCTTAAAAGGGTTAGCGGGAGGGTTTGCAACAGATACGCAGTATTTT. It is translated as CASSLKGLAGGFATDTQYF.

This clonotype was found a few times. The CDR3 protein is CASSLTGRTEAFF. CDR3 nucleotide sequence: TGTGCCAGCAGCTTAACAGGGCGAACTGAAGCTTTCTTT. This rearrangement joins TRBV7-3 to TRBJ1-1; D unclear. Germline V lookup: CDR1 SGHTA, CDR2 FQGTGA. Trimming removed 0 bases at V and 5 bases at J, with 7 bases between. CDR3 length: 13 residues.

The chain carries TRBV6-1 and TRBJ2-2; TRBD1 matches 11 bases. This CDR3 is built from 15 residues. Per the germline V gene, CDR1 is MNHNS and CDR2 is SASEGT. Trimming took 6 bases from V and 9 from J; bases not matched to a gene: 9. The CDR3 reads CASRLGQGGDRELFF. CDR3 DNA: TGTGCCAGCAGATTGGGACAGGGGGGGGACAGGGAGCTGTTTTTT.